A few counts support the clone carrying this TCR beta chain. With 0 bases removed from V and 4 bases from J, the gap between germline ends came to 9 bases. This CDR3 spans 13 amino acids. The germline V gene encodes CDR1 DFQATT and CDR2 SNEGSKA (reference sequence). The entry originates in a study of T cells in Graves' hyperthyroidism and ophthalmopathy. Amplified TCR beta CDR3 regions derived from RNA transcripts. In the first-round RT-PCR of the TCR CDR3, the HTBI primer set was used. Each CDR3 protein is one row after TCRdb ran MiXCR on the multiplex PCR reads. The repertoire consists of a few hundred thousand distinct CDR3 sequences, with around 46% occurring once and the leading ten covering 7.5% to 8.5%. Every diagnosis used clinical symptoms, serum thyroxine and TRAb, thyroid ultrasound and orbital computed tomography.

The genes are TRBV20-1 and TRBJ1-1; the D gene is possibly TRBD1 (6 bases). The sample comprised peripheral blood or thyroid tissue (not recorded which). The TCR originated in a woman between 18 and 29 years old with Graves' hyperthyroidism. The CDR3 loop is CSAREGASTEAFF. CDR3 nucleotides: TGCAGTGCTAGAGAGGGGGCTAGCACTGAAGCTTTCTTT.